This entry features one T cell receptor beta chain sequence. What it binds is not known. The repertoire was sequenced with immunoSEQ multiplex PCR; TCRdb's copy has only in-frame clones and lacks some. Of 85,000 to 130,000 clones listed, approximately 91% were seen once; the top ten hold under 20%. The sample is drawn from a study of T cell responses to AZD1222 COVID-19 vaccine. Study as a whole: Some second doses came at about 4 weeks and others at about 12 weeks; these were pooled. General study findings and limits: The peak T cell response came first, and repertoires were sampled only after it.

Germline V gives CDR1 SGHRS, CDR2 YFSETQ. This CDR3 contains 16 residues. V dropped 4 bases and J dropped 1; count of bases not matched to a gene: 9. The TCR comes from an adult in good health. The J gene is TRBJ2-5, the V gene TRBV5-1; 8 bases fit TRBD1. The starting material was peripheral blood, obtained on day 0 of AZD1222 vaccination. In nucleotides, the CDR3 is TGCGCCAGCAGCCTAGGGACAGGCGCACCCCAAGAGACCCAGTACTTC. Residues: CASSLGTGAPQETQYF.